These 9 T cell receptor beta chains originate from one sample sequenced in a study of cytomegalovirus exposure and HLA in healthy donors. Vbeta (60) and Jbeta (13) primers were used in the PCR. Sequencing was performed with immunoSEQ multiplex PCR; in TCRdb, only in-frame clones are kept and a portion is missing. The sample lists about 120,000 clones; around 81% were seen once. The sample taken for sequencing was PBMCs. The receptors derive from a middle-aged woman in good health and CMV-seronegative.

This clone appeared a single time. The rearrangement joins TRBV19 to TRBJ2-3, with D maybe TRBD1 (6 bases). CDR3 length equals 15 residues. V was pared by 3 bases and J by 0 bases, with 10 bases between. Germline assignment: CDR1 LNHDA and CDR2 SQIVND (reference sequence). The CDR3 DNA reads as TGTGCCAGTAGTATCGGACAGAGGAGCACAGATACGCAGTATTTT. Encoded protein: CASSIGQRSTDTQYF.

The gene calls are TRBV28 and TRBJ2-7; no clear D gene. Per the germline V gene, CDR1 is MDHEN and CDR2 is SYDVKM. Trimming cost V 2 bases and J 4 bases, with 6 bases left between them. This CDR3 spans 12 amino acids. CDR3 sequence: CASSLNRYEQYF. The CDR3 region has the DNA TGTGCCAGCAGTTTAAATCGGTACGAGCAGTACTTC.

The J gene is TRBJ2-5, the V gene TRBV5-1; TRBD1 is a possible D gene (6 bases). The J call may be incorrect, as the DNA end agrees better with TRBJ2-7. From germline, CDR1 is SGHRS and CDR2 YFSETQ. This CDR3 comprises 15 residues. DNA for the CDR3: TGCGCCAGCAGCTTTAGGGACACGACCATCTACGAGCAGTACTTC. Its protein product is CASSFRDTTIYEQYF.

The CDR3 reads CAWSRLLVAEAFF. In nucleotides, the CDR3 is TGTGCCTGGAGTCGGCTGCTAGTAGCTGAAGCTTTCTTT. The chain is built from TRBV30 and TRBJ1-1; D remains ambiguous. The CDR3 loop spans 13 amino acids. Germline-derived CDR1 and CDR2 are GTSNPN and SVGIG (reference sequence). Trimming cost V 2 bases and J 6 bases, with 13 bases left between them.

The chain employs TRBV2 and TRBJ2-5; TRBD1 might be the D (6 bases). Germline CDR1 SNHLY, CDR2 FYNNEI. CDR3 size: 13 residues. V dropped 10 bases and J dropped 3 bases, with 15 bases sitting between them. The CDR3 spells CATAQGPKETQYF. CDR3 in DNA: TGTGCCACCGCCCAGGGGCCCAAAGAGACCCAGTACTTC.

The chain combines TRBV27 with TRBJ2-2, with TRBD1 identical over 7 bases. CDR3 size: 15 residues. V lost 6 bases, J lost 2 bases, and 6 bases stayed unmatched. CDR1 is MNHEY, CDR2 SMNVEV, per germline (reference sequence). The CDR3 nucleotides read TGTGCCAGCAGCCGGGACAGCGATAACACCGGGGAGCTGTTTTTT. This sequence encodes CASSRDSDNTGELFF.

The gene calls are TRBV2 and TRBJ2-3, with D uncertain. This CDR3 comprises 13 residues. Per the germline V gene, CDR1 is SNHLY and CDR2 is FYNNEI. V dropped 4 bases and J dropped 4 bases, with 9 bases sitting between them. The CDR3 is CASSANGPDTQYF. CDR3 in DNA: TGTGCCAGCAGTGCGAATGGGCCAGATACGCAGTATTTT.

The V gene is TRBV9, the J gene TRBJ1-1; D is uncertain. The length of the CDR3 is 15 residues. V shed 4 bases and J shed 4 bases, with 17 bases lying between them. The V gene's germline CDR1 is SGDLS and CDR2 YYNGEE. CDR3 amino acids: CASSLSAVGRTEAFF. The CDR3 DNA reads as TGTGCCAGCAGCCTCTCGGCGGTGGGTCGCACTGAAGCTTTCTTT.

The rearrangement links TRBV7-9 to TRBJ1-3; TRBD1 might be the D (6 bases). There are 12 residues in the CDR3. CDR1 SEHNR and CDR2 FQNEAQ come from the germline V gene (reference sequence). Deletions cut 5 bases from V and 8 bases from J, with 10 bases between. The CDR3, as DNA: TGTGCCAGCAGCCGAAACAGGGACACCATATATTTT. This gives the protein CASSRNRDTIYF. The variable domain in full, with the rest retrieved from reference TRBV7-9 and TRBJ1-3, is DTGVSQNPRHKITKRGQNVTFRCDPISEHNRLYWYRQTLGQGPEFLTYFQNEAQLEKSRLLSDRFSAERPKGSFSTLEIQRTEQGDSAMYLCASSRNRDTIYFGEGSWLTVV.